This TCR beta chain is from a study of CXCR3-negative and CXCR3-positive naive CD8 T cells. General study points: Naive cells positive for CXCR3 carried more hydrophobic TRB CDR3s than CXCR3-negative ones. Both naive subsets had comparably high diversity; memory CD8+ cells much lower.

UMI labels and 5' RACE were used to prepare the TRB cDNA libraries. Reprocessing the 5' RACE reads, TCRdb reports a single entry for every CDR3 protein and omits DNA. This table lists roughly 120,000 distinct CDR3 sequences. Details on this clonotype: Its antigen is unidentified.

The germline V gene encodes CDR1 SEHNR and CDR2 FQNEAQ (reference sequence). The CDR3 is 13 amino acids. The receptor was isolated from a human donor in good health. Some clones in this sample may be carry-over from other donors' samples. V usage is TRBV7-9 and J usage is TRBJ1-2. The sample was naive CXCR3+ CD8+ T cells from blood. The subset: CD45RO-CCR7+CD27+CD95- naive CD8+ T cells expressing CXCR3 (TNR3+). The chain's CDR3 is CASTLGGAISYTF.